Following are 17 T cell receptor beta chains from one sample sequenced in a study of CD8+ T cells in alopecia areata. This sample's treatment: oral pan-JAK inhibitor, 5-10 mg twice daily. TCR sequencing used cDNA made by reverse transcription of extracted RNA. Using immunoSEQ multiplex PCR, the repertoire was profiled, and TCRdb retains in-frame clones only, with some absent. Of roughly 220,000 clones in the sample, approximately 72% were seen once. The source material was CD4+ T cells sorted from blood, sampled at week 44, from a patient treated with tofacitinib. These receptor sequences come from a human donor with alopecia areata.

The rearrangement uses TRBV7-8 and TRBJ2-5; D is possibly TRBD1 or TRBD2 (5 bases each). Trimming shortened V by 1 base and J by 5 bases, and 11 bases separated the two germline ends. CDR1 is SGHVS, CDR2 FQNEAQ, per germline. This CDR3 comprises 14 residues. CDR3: CASSLERGEETQYF. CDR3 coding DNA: TGTGCCAGCAGCTTAGAAAGGGGAGAGGAGACCCAGTACTTC. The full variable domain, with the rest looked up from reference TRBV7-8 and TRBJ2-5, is GAGVSQSPRYKVAKRGQDVALRCDPISGHVSLFWYQQALGQGPEFLTYFQNEAQLDKSGLPSDRFFAERPEGSVSTLKIQRTQQEDSAVYLCASSLERGEETQYFGPGTRLLVL.

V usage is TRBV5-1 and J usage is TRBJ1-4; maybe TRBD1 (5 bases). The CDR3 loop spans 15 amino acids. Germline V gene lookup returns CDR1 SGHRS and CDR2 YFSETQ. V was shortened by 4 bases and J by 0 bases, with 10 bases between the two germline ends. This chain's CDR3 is CASSPRVATNEKLFF. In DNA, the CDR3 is TGCGCCAGCAGCCCCAGGGTAGCAACTAATGAAAAACTGTTTTTT.

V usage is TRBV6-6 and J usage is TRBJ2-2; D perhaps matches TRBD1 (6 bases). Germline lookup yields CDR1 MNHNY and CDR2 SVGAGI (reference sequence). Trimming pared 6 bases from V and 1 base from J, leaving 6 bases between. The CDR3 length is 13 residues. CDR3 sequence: CASRQGNTGELFF. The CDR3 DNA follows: TGTGCCAGCAGACAGGGGAACACCGGGGAGCTGTTTTTT.

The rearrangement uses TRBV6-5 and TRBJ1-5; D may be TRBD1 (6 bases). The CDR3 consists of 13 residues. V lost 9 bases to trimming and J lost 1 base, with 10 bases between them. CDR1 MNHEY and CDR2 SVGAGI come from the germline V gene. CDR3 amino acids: CASRGNSNQPQHF. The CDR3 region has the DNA TGTGCCAGTAGGGGGAACAGCAATCAGCCCCAGCATTTT.

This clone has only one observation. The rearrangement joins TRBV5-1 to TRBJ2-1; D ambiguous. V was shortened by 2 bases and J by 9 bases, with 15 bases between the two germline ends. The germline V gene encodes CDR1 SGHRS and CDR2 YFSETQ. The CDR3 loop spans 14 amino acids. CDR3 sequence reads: CASSFSWTSGEQFF. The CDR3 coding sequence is TGCGCCAGCAGCTTTTCGTGGACGTCAGGTGAGCAGTTCTTC.

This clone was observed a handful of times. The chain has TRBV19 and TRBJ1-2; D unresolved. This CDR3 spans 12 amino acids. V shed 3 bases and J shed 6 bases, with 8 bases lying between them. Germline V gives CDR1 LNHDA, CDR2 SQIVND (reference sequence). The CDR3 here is CASSITWDGYTF. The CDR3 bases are TGTGCCAGTAGTATCACTTGGGATGGCTACACCTTC.

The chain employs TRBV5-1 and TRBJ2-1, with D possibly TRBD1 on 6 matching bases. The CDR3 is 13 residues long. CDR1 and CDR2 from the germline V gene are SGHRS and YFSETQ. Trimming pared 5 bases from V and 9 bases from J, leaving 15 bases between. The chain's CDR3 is CASRNAGAREQFF. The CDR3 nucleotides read TGCGCCAGCAGAAACGCAGGGGCTCGTGAGCAGTTCTTC.

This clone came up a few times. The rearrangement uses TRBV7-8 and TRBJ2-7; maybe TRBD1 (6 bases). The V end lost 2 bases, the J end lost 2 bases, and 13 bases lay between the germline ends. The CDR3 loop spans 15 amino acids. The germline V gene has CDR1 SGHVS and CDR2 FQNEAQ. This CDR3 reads CASSLYDTGTYEQYF. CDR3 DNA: TGTGCCAGCAGCTTATATGATACAGGGACCTACGAGCAGTACTTC.

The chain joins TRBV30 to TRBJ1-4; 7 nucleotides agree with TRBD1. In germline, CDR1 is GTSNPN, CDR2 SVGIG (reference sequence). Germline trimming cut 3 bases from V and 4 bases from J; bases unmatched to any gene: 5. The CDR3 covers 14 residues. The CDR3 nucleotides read TGTGCCTGGAGGGGGGACAGCTATAATGAAAAACTGTTTTTT. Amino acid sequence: CAWRGDSYNEKLFF.

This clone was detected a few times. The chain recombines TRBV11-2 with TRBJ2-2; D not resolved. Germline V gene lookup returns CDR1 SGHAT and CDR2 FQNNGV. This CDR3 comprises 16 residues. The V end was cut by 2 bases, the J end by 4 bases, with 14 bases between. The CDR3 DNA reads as TGTGCCAGCAGCTTATTAAGGGTCGGGCTCACCGGGGAGCTGTTTTTT. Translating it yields CASSLLRVGLTGELFF.

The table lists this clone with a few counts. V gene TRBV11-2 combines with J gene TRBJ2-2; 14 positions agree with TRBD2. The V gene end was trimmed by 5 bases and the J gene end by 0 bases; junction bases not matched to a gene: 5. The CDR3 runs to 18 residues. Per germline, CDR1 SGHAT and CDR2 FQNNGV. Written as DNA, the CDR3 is TGTGCCAGCAGCCCGGGACTAGCGGGGGCAGCGAACACCGGGGAGCTGTTTTTT. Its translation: CASSPGLAGAANTGELFF.

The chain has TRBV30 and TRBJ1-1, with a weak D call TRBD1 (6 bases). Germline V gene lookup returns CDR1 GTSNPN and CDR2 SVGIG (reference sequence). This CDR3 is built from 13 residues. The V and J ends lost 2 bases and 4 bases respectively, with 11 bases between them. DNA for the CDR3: TGTGCCTGGAGTAGGACAGTGGGCACTGAAGCTTTCTTT. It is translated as CAWSRTVGTEAFF.

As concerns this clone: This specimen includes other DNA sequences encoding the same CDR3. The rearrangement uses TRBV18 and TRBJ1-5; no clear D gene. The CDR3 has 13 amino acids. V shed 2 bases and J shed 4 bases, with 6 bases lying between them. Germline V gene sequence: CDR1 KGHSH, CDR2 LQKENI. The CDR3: CASSPGVNQPQHF. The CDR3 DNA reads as TGTGCCAGCTCACCAGGCGTAAATCAGCCCCAGCATTTT.

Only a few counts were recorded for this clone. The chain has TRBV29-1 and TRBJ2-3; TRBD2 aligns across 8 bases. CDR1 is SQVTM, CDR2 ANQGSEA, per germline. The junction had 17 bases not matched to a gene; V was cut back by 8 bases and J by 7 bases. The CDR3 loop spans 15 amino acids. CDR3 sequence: CSSSGGGPLGYTQYF. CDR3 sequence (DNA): TGCAGCTCTTCCGGCGGGGGGCCTTTAGGATATACGCAGTATTTT.

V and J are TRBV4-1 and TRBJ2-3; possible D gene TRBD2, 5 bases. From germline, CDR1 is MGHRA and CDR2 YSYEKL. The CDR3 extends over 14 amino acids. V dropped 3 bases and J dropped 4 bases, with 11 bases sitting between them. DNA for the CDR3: TGCGCCAGCAGCCAGACTAACTACCCAGATACGCAGTATTTT. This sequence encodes CASSQTNYPDTQYF.

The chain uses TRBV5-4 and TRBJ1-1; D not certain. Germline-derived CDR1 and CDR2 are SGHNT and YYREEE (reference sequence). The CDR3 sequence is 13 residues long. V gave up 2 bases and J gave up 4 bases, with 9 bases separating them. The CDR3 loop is CASSLPGGTEAFF. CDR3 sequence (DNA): TGTGCCAGCAGCTTACCGGGAGGCACTGAAGCTTTCTTT.

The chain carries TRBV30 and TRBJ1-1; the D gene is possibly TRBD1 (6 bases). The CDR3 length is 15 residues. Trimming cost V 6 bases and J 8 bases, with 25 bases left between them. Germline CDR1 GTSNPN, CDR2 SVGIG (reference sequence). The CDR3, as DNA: TGTGCCTGCAAAACGTCTCAGGGGACGGACTTAGAAGCTTTCTTT. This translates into CACKTSQGTDLEAFF.